These 27 T cell receptor beta chains came from one sample sequenced in a study of CD8 T cells in Susac syndrome. The RNA input was about 0.5 to 1 ug, and it was reverse transcribed with random hexamers. TCRdb ran MiXCR on the immunoSEQ multiplex PCR reads and lists one entry per CDR3 protein. The sample records under 200,000 distinct CDR3 sequences, approximately 95% being singletons. Sequenced material: CD8+ T cells from PBMCs. Every receptor here comes from a human donor with multiple sclerosis.

This chain uses TRBV7-2 with TRBJ2-1; D call uncertain. V was shortened by 6 bases and J by 5 bases, with 8 bases between the two germline ends. Germline values: CDR1 SGHTA, CDR2 FQGNSA. This CDR3 region has 12 residues. For the CDR3, the DNA is TGTGCCAGCAGATCAGATAACAATGAGCAGTTCTTC. Its translation: CASRSDNNEQFF.

The chain joins TRBV13 to TRBJ2-7; 7 bases match TRBD1. This CDR3 is 15 amino acids long. V dropped 4 bases and J dropped 3; count of bases not matched to a gene: 9. Germline lookup yields CDR1 PRHDT and CDR2 FYEKMQ (reference sequence). CDR3 loop: CASSSTDRVNYEQYF. CDR3 DNA sequence: TGTGCCAGCAGCTCAACTGACAGGGTAAACTACGAGCAGTACTTC.

The rearrangement joins TRBV19 to TRBJ2-5; 12 bases line up with TRBD2. CDR3 length: 15 residues. The V segment lost 5 bases and the J segment 7 bases; nucleotides outside the gene matches: 8. Per germline, CDR1 LNHDA and CDR2 SQIVND (reference sequence). The CDR3 sequence is CASSATSGSPGTQYF. DNA for the CDR3: TGTGCCAGTAGTGCGACTAGCGGGAGCCCGGGGACCCAGTACTTC.

The V gene is TRBV7-9, the J gene TRBJ2-7, with 7 bases fitting TRBD1. CDR3 length equals 14 residues. Losses at the gene ends were 2 bases for V and 2 bases for J; bases not matched to a gene: 3. Germline loops: CDR1 SEHNR, CDR2 FQNEAQ (reference sequence). CDR3 region: CASSLRDSTYEQYF. The CDR3 nucleotides are TGTGCCAGCAGCTTACGGGACAGCACCTACGAGCAGTACTTC.

The CDR3 spells CASSQDPPASYEQYF. In nucleotides, the CDR3 is TGCGCCAGCAGCCAAGATCCGCCAGCCTCCTACGAGCAGTACTTC. The chain couples TRBV4-1 to TRBJ2-7; D is ambiguous. Germline-derived CDR1 and CDR2 are MGHRA and YSYEKL. V was cut by 0 bases and J by 0 bases, with 9 bases left in between. CDR3 length equals 15 residues.

This sequence joins TRBV29-1 and TRBJ2-7; D is unclear. Per the germline V gene, CDR1 is SQVTM and CDR2 is ANQGSEA. The V gene lost 6 bases and the J gene lost 6 bases, with 15 bases spanning the gap. The CDR3 is 12 residues long. The CDR3 reads CSVRLSTGEQYF. DNA of the CDR3: TGCAGCGTCCGACTTAGTACCGGCGAGCAGTACTTC.

The chain uses TRBV11-2 and TRBJ2-3, with D perhaps given as TRBD1 or TRBD2 (5 bases each). This CDR3 has 15 residues. Germline V gives CDR1 SGHAT, CDR2 FQNNGV. The V end was cut by 5 bases, the J end by 4 bases, with 16 bases between. The CDR3 DNA reads TGTGCCAGCAGCCCCCGCCCTTGGGGACCAGATACGCAGTATTTT. Translation: CASSPRPWGPDTQYF.

This chain connects TRBV2 to TRBJ2-1; D uncertain. The CDR3 has 13 amino acids. Germline CDR1 and CDR2: SNHLY and FYNNEI. Trimming cost V 1 base and J 4 bases, with 5 bases left between them. CDR3 nucleotide sequence: TGTGCCAGCAGTGAAGACCGATACAATGAGCAGTTCTTC. Its translation is CASSEDRYNEQFF.

The J gene is TRBJ1-2, the V gene TRBV6-6; D unclear. From germline, CDR1 is MNHNY and CDR2 SVGAGI (reference sequence). Trimming pared 7 bases from V and 4 bases from J, leaving 7 bases between. The CDR3 contains 11 residues. The CDR3 reads CASINSYGYTF. The CDR3 DNA follows: TGTGCCAGCATTAATAGCTATGGCTACACCTTC.

This chain uses TRBV12-3 or TRBV12-4 with TRBJ2-5; D is uncertain. The V and J ends lost 3 bases and 2 bases respectively, with 10 bases between them. CDR3 size: 14 residues. The CDR3 coding sequence is TGTGCCAGCAGTTTTCGCTCGGCTCAAGAGACCCAGTACTTC. This encodes CASSFRSAQETQYF.

The chain employs TRBV12-3 or TRBV12-4 and TRBJ1-1, with D maybe TRBD1 (5 bases). Trimming took off 6 bases at V and 0 bases at J, with 14 bases between the two ends. This CDR3 is built from 15 residues. The chain's CDR3 is CASRQDGILNTEAFF. CDR3 DNA: TGTGCCAGCAGACAGGACGGTATATTGAACACTGAAGCTTTCTTT.

CDR3: CASSLAVADTQYF. CDR3 in DNA: TGTGCCAGCAGCTTAGCGGTCGCAGATACGCAGTATTTT. The V call is TRBV11-2, the J call TRBJ2-3; D uncertain. Trimming cost V 1 base and J 4 bases, with 6 bases left between them. This CDR3 region has 13 residues. The germline CDR1 and CDR2 sequences are SGHAT and FQNNGV.

The chain links TRBV27 to TRBJ1-2, with a weak D call TRBD1 (6 bases). Trimming pared 5 bases from V and 5 bases from J, leaving 18 bases between. Germline V gene data show CDR1 as MNHEY and CDR2 as SMNVEV (reference sequence). CDR3 length: 15 amino acids. CDR3 sequence reads: CASSDQVRGDYGYTF. Written as DNA, the CDR3 is TGTGCCAGCAGTGATCAAGTAAGGGGGGATTATGGCTACACCTTC.

The chain is built from TRBV2 and TRBJ1-2; D possibly corresponds to TRBD1 (6 bases). CDR3 length equals 13 residues. Germline V gives CDR1 SNHLY, CDR2 FYNNEI. Between the trimmed V and J ends, which lost 3 bases and 7 bases, there was a span of 12 bases. In DNA form, the CDR3 reads TGTGCCAGCAGTGATGGGGGCCCGGGTGGCTACACCTTC. Translating gives CASSDGGPGGYTF.

The J gene is TRBJ2-6, the V gene TRBV29-1; D uncertain. The CDR3 loop spans 14 amino acids. In germline, CDR1 is SQVTM, CDR2 ANQGSEA. V was cut by 0 bases and J by 2 bases, with 5 bases left in between. The CDR3 nucleotides read TGCAGCGTTGAAGACCGCACTGGGGCCAACGTCCTGACTTTC. The encoded protein is CSVEDRTGANVLTF.

The rearrangement uses TRBV20-1 and TRBJ1-1; 11 bases line up with TRBD1. CDR1 DFQATT and CDR2 SNEGSKA come from the germline V gene (reference sequence). This CDR3 contains 15 residues. The V segment lost 1 base and the J segment 5 bases; nucleotides outside the gene matches: 6. CDR3 nucleotide sequence: TGCAGTGCTAGAGCGGACAGGGGGCTGGGGACTGAAGCTTTCTTT. It codes for CSARADRGLGTEAFF.

The chain carries TRBV13 and TRBJ2-3; 13 bases line up with TRBD2. The CDR3 contains 20 residues. V was clipped by 5 bases and J by 2 bases; unmatched bases: 16. CDR1 PRHDT and CDR2 FYEKMQ come from the germline V gene (reference sequence). The CDR3 sequence is CASSPSGTSGNMINTDTQYF. The CDR3 nucleotides read TGTGCCAGCAGCCCATCCGGGACTAGCGGGAACATGATAAACACAGATACGCAGTATTTT.

The V and J genes are TRBV24-1 and TRBJ1-1, with no clear D. The CDR3 spans 13 residues. V was trimmed by 7 bases and J by 1 base, leaving 9 bases between them. The germline V gene has CDR1 KGHDR and CDR2 SFDVKD. In nucleotides, the CDR3 is TGTGCCACCAGGGGAGGGCCGAACACTGAAGCTTTCTTT. This gives the protein CATRGGPNTEAFF.

The chain couples TRBV20-1 to TRBJ1-1; D unresolved. In germline, CDR1 is DFQATT, CDR2 SNEGSKA (reference sequence). The V end lost 6 bases, the J end lost 4 bases, and 15 bases lay between the germline ends. This CDR3 spans 13 amino acids. This CDR3 is CSAESGLSTEAFF. The CDR3 nucleotides are TGCAGTGCCGAATCGGGGTTGAGCACTGAAGCTTTCTTT.

The chain carries TRBV28 and TRBJ2-5; D is unresolved. This CDR3 comprises 13 residues. Deletions cut 4 bases from V and 4 bases from J, with 10 bases between. CDR1 MDHEN and CDR2 SYDVKM come from the germline V gene. Written as DNA, the CDR3 is TGTGCCAGCAGTTGGCAGAGTGGAGAGACCCAGTACTTC. Translation gives CASSWQSGETQYF.

The V and J genes are TRBV6-5 and TRBJ2-2; D not resolved. This CDR3 is 13 amino acids long. Germline V gene data show CDR1 as MNHEY and CDR2 as SVGAGI. V lost 1 base to trimming and J lost 7 bases, with 7 bases between them. The CDR3 here is CASSYFERGELFF. CDR3 sequence (DNA): TGTGCCAGCAGTTACTTTGAACGCGGGGAGCTGTTTTTT.

This rearrangement joins TRBV12-3 or TRBV12-4 to TRBJ1-5; no firm D call. This CDR3 comprises 14 residues. The ends were cut back, 6 bases at V and 0 bases at J, with 9 bases in the middle. Here the CDR3 reads CASSLEASNQPQHF. Here the CDR3 DNA reads TGTGCCAGCAGCCTGGAGGCTAGCAATCAGCCCCAGCATTTT.

The CDR3 spells CASSPPDGVTDTQYF. The CDR3 DNA sequence: TGTGCCAGCAGCCCCCCCGACGGGGTCACAGATACGCAGTATTTT. V and J are TRBV7-9 and TRBJ2-3; D perhaps matches TRBD2 (5 bases). The germline gives CDR1 SEHNR, CDR2 FQNEAQ (reference sequence). V was trimmed by 5 bases and J by 2 bases, leaving 14 bases between them. The CDR3 extends over 15 amino acids.

CDR3 loop: CASSYGLKQFF. CDR3 nucleotide sequence: TGTGCCAGCAGTTACGGACTCAAGCAGTTCTTC. The chain is built from TRBV27 and TRBJ2-1; D perhaps matches TRBD2 (5 bases). The CDR3 totals 11 residues. Germline CDR1 and CDR2: MNHEY and SMNVEV (reference sequence). With 4 bases removed from V and 11 bases from J, the gap between germline ends came to 9 bases.

This chain joins TRBV27 and TRBJ2-1; a possible D gene is TRBD2 (5 bases). Looked up from germline, CDR1 is MNHEY and CDR2 is SMNVEV (reference sequence). The ends were cut back, 5 bases at V and 5 bases at J, with 19 bases in the middle. The CDR3 runs 16 residues. The CDR3 here is CASSKNPALAHNEQFF. As DNA, the CDR3 is TGTGCCAGCAGTAAGAATCCCGCCCTAGCCCACAATGAGCAGTTCTTC.

The chain links TRBV29-1 to TRBJ2-7, with TRBD1 matching 7 bases. Trimming took 7 bases from V and 1 from J; bases not matched to a gene: 4. This CDR3 is built from 12 residues. Germline V gives CDR1 SQVTM, CDR2 ANQGSEA. CDR3 sequence (DNA): TGCAGCGCCCTGGGACAGTCCTACGAGCAGTACTTC. Translating gives CSALGQSYEQYF.

The chain joins TRBV5-1 to TRBJ2-7, with D possibly TRBD2 on 5 matching bases. Germline V CDR1 and CDR2: SGHRS, YFSETQ. V lost 0 bases, J lost 12 bases, and 10 bases lay in between. The CDR3 runs to 11 residues. The CDR3 region has the DNA TGCGCCAGCAGCTTGGGAGGGCGCCGGTACTTC. This codes for CASSLGGRRYF.